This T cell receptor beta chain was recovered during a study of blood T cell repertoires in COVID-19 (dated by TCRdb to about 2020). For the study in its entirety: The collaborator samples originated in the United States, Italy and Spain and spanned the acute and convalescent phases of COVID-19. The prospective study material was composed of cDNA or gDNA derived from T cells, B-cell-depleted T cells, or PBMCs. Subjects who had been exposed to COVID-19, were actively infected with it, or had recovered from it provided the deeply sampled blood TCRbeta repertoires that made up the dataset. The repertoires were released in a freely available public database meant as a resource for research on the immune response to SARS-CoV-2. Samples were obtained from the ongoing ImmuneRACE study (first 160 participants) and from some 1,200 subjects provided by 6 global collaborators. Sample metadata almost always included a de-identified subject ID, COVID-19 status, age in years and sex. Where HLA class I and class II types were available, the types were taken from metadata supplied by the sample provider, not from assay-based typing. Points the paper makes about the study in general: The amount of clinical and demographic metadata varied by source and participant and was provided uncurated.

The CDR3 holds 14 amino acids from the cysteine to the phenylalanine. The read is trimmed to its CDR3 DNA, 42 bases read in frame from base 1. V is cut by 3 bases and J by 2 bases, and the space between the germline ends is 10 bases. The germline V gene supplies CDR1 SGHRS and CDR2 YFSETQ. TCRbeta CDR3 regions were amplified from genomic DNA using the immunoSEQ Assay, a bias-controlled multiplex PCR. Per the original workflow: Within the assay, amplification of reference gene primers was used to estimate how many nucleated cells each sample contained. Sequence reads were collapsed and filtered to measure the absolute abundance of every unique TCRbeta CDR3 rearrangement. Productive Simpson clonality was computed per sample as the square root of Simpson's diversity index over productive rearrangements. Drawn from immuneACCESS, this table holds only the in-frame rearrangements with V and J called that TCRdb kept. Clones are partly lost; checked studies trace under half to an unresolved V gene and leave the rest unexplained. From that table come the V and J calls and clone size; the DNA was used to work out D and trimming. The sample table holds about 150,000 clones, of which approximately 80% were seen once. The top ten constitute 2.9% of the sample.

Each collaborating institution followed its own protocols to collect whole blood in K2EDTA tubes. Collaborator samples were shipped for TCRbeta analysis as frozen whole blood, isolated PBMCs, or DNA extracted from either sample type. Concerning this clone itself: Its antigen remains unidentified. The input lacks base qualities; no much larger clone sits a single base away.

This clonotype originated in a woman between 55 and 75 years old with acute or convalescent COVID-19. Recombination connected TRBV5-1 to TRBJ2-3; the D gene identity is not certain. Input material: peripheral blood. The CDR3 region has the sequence CASSSDSYTDTQYF. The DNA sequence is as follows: TGCGCCAGCAGCTCTGACTCTTACACAGATACGCAGTATTTT.